This TCR beta chain is from a study of tumor-infiltrating lymphocytes in oesophageal squamous cell carcinoma. CDR1 is SNHLY, CDR2 FYNNEI, per germline. Losses at the gene ends were 10 bases for V and 14 bases for J; bases not matched to a gene: 21. CDR3 length: 14 residues. TCRdb fed the PCR reads into MiXCR, producing one record per CDR3 protein. The data hold around 22,000 distinct CDR3 sequences, with roughly 35% observed a single time. The sequence was obtained from a male donor with esophageal squamous cell carcinoma. Sequencing was done on a sample of esophageal tumor tissue. V and J are TRBV2 and TRBJ2-3, with 7 bases aligning to TRBD1. The CDR3 DNA sequence: TGTGCCAACCAGGGACAGCCCAACACCGGGGAGCTGTATTTT. Translated, it gives CANQGQPNTGELYF.